The 21 T cell receptor beta chains in this list originate from one sample, sequenced in a study of OX40 agonist ivuxolimab in advanced cancers. Profiled with immunoSEQ multiplex PCR; TCRdb holds only in-frame clones, not every one. Among fewer than 80,000 clones, more than 85% were seen once, and the ten largest hold roughly 1.1%. Sequenced material: CD4+ or CD8+ T cells sorted from blood, taken in a trial of the OX40 agonist ivuxolimab. All receptors derive from an adult with an advanced solid tumor such as melanoma, head and neck, liver or kidney cancer.

This clone appeared a single time. The V gene is TRBV28, the J gene TRBJ2-7; perhaps TRBD1 as D (6 bases). This CDR3 is 14 amino acids long. Trimming removed 4 bases at V and 6 bases at J, with 16 bases between. Germline V gene lookup returns CDR1 MDHEN and CDR2 SYDVKM. The CDR3 DNA is TGTGCCAGCAGTTATACAGGGTCTCCTGGCGAGCAGTACTTC. Protein sequence: CASSYTGSPGEQYF. Complete variable domain (other parts from reference TRBV28 and TRBJ2-7): DVKVTQSSRYLVKRTGEKVFLECVQDMDHENMFWYRQDPGLGLRLIYFSYDVKMKEKGDIPEGYSVSREKKERFSLILESASTNQTSMYLCASSYTGSPGEQYFGPGTRLTVT.

The genes are TRBV6-6 and TRBJ1-2; D unresolved. The CDR3 runs to 14 residues. Trimming left V 4 bases short and J 4 bases short, with 13 bases between. Germline V gives CDR1 MNHNY, CDR2 SVGAGI (reference sequence). The CDR3 region is CASSSDNQGYGYTF. The CDR3 region has the DNA TGTGCCAGCAGTTCCGACAACCAAGGCTATGGCTACACCTTC.

This chain connects TRBV5-1 to TRBJ1-2, with unresolved D. With 0 bases removed from V and 4 bases from J, the gap between germline ends came to 7 bases. CDR3 size: 13 residues. CDR1 and CDR2 from the germline V gene are SGHRS and YFSETQ. CDR3 sequence: CASSLGQSYGYTF. The CDR3, as DNA: TGCGCCAGCAGCTTGGGTCAGAGCTATGGCTACACCTTC.

This chain uses TRBV10-3 with TRBJ2-7, with 14 positions matching TRBD2. CDR1 is ENHRY and CDR2 is SYGVKD in the germline V gene. This CDR3 has 15 amino acids. V dropped 10 bases and J dropped 6; count of bases not matched to a gene: 11. The CDR3 sequence: CATVPGLAGAGEQYF. CDR3 nucleotides: TGTGCCACCGTACCGGGACTAGCGGGGGCCGGCGAGCAGTACTTC.

The chain recombines TRBV19 with TRBJ2-2, with D maybe TRBD2 (5 bases). V gave up 9 bases and J gave up 2 bases, with 16 bases separating them. This CDR3 is built from 15 residues. Germline V CDR1 and CDR2: LNHDA, SQIVND (reference sequence). In nucleotides, the CDR3 is TGTGCCAGCCGAACGGGGAACCTAAACACCGGGGAGCTGTTTTTT. It codes for CASRTGNLNTGELFF.

The genes are TRBV5-4 and TRBJ1-4, with D tentatively TRBD1 (5 bases). Trimming cost V 4 bases and J 2 bases, with 9 bases left between them. CDR3 size: 14 residues. CDR1 and CDR2 from the germline V gene are SGHNT and YYREEE (reference sequence). The CDR3 DNA reads as TGTGCCAGCAGCGGGGGGGGGACTAATGAAAAACTGTTTTTT. It specifies CASSGGGTNEKLFF.

The rearrangement uses TRBV5-1 and TRBJ1-1; D possibly corresponds to TRBD1 (5 bases). V lost 4 bases and J lost 0, with 13 bases in between. The CDR3 runs 15 residues. Germline assignment: CDR1 SGHRS and CDR2 YFSETQ. DNA of the CDR3: TGCGCCAGCAGCACTAAACCAGGGATGAACACTGAAGCTTTCTTT. Translation: CASSTKPGMNTEAFF.

In its sample, this clone was seen once. The rearrangement links TRBV7-8 to TRBJ1-3; the D gene is possibly TRBD1 (5 bases). The CDR3 totals 13 residues. The V and J ends lost 2 bases and 5 bases respectively, with 7 bases between them. Germline CDR1 reads SGHVS; CDR2 reads FQNEAQ. The CDR3 coding sequence is TGTGCCAGCAGCTTACAGGGTAGAAACACCATATATTTT. Its protein is CASSLQGRNTIYF.

The chain couples TRBV2 to TRBJ2-5, with D possibly being TRBD1 or TRBD2 (7 bases each). Trimming removed 7 bases at V and 5 bases at J, with 17 bases between. The CDR3 extends over 14 amino acids. Germline V CDR1 and CDR2: SNHLY, FYNNEI. CDR3 DNA: TGTGCCAGCACCCAGGGGGGGGGCGGGGAGACCCAGTACTTC. Translation gives CASTQGGGGETQYF.

The rearrangement links TRBV18 to TRBJ2-1, with 8 bases that match TRBD1. The CDR3 sequence is 15 residues long. Germline V gives CDR1 KGHSH, CDR2 LQKENI. With V trimmed by 3 bases and J by 2 bases, 3 bases remained unmatched. This CDR3 reads CASSPDRAPYNEQFF. CDR3 coding DNA: TGTGCCAGCTCACCGGACAGGGCTCCCTACAATGAGCAGTTCTTC.

The gene calls are TRBV14 and TRBJ1-2; 7 nucleotides align to TRBD1. V lost 4 bases to trimming and J lost 4 bases; unmatched junction nucleotides: 9. Germline V lookup: CDR1 SGHDN, CDR2 FVKESK. This CDR3 region has 15 residues. The CDR3 sequence is CASSPIDRAGYGYTF. The CDR3 region has the DNA TGTGCCAGCAGCCCTATTGACAGGGCGGGCTATGGCTACACCTTC.

The chain recombines TRBV7-9 with TRBJ1-1; a possible D gene is TRBD1 (5 bases). This CDR3 comprises 17 residues. Trimming removed 1 base at V and 1 base at J, with 16 bases between. Germline CDR1 SEHNR, CDR2 FQNEAQ (reference sequence). CDR3 nucleotides: TGTGCCAGCAGCTTAGGTTGGACACTTAAACCGAACACTGAAGCTTTCTTT. Residues: CASSLGWTLKPNTEAFF.

In its sample, this clone was seen once. V and J are TRBV5-6 and TRBJ1-1; D remains unclear. Deletions cut 1 base from V and 0 bases from J, with 4 bases between. The CDR3 covers 13 residues. Germline lookup yields CDR1 SGHDT and CDR2 YYEEEE. The CDR3 reads CASSLKVNTEAFF. The CDR3 DNA reads TGTGCCAGCAGCTTGAAGGTGAACACTGAAGCTTTCTTT. Filled out from reference TRBV5-6 and TRBJ1-1, the complete variable domain reads DAGVTQSPTHLIKTRGQQVTLRCSPKSGHDTVSWYQQALGQGPQFIFQYYEEEERQRGNFPDRFSGHQFPNYSSELNVNALLLGDSALYLCASSLKVNTEAFFGQGTRLTVV.

This sequence joins TRBV12-5 and TRBJ2-4; 7 bases match TRBD1. The CDR3 is made up of 15 amino acids. Germline assignment: CDR1 LGHNT and CDR2 FRNRAP. The V gene end was trimmed by 1 base and the J gene end by 0 bases; junction bases not matched to a gene: 0. The CDR3 nucleotides read TGTGCTAGTGGTTTGGGACAGGGAGCCAAAAACATTCAGTACTTC. It encodes CASGLGQGAKNIQYF.

CDR3 bases: TGCGCCAGCAGCTCCGACACCACTCTTTACGAGCAGTACTTC. Translated: CASSSDTTLYEQYF. J is TRBJ2-7 and V is TRBV5-1; D is undetermined. V shed 3 bases and J shed 4 bases, with 14 bases lying between them. Germline values: CDR1 SGHRS, CDR2 YFSETQ. The CDR3 runs to 14 residues.

The gene calls are TRBV6-1 and TRBJ1-5, with a possible D match to TRBD1 (5 bases). Deletions cut 3 bases from V and 0 bases from J, with 12 bases between. This CDR3 spans 16 amino acids. The V gene's germline CDR1 is MNHNS and CDR2 SASEGT. CDR3 residues: CASSERRDFSNQPQHF. As DNA, the CDR3 is TGTGCCAGCAGTGAGCGCAGGGACTTTAGCAATCAGCCCCAGCATTTT.

This rearrangement joins TRBV2 to TRBJ1-5; D gene ambiguous. Germline V CDR1 and CDR2: SNHLY, FYNNEI. This CDR3 comprises 14 residues. Trimming removed 6 bases at V and 0 bases at J, with 9 bases between. CDR3 in DNA: TGTGCCAGCAGCGACCAGGATAGCAATCAGCCCCAGCATTTT. It is translated as CASSDQDSNQPQHF.

The CDR3 loop reads CASTMTGFGNTIYF. For the CDR3, the DNA is TGTGCCAGTACCATGACAGGGTTTGGAAACACCATATATTTT. The rearrangement links TRBV19 to TRBJ1-3; 7 bases are a match to TRBD1. Germline assignment: CDR1 LNHDA and CDR2 SQIVND (reference sequence). The CDR3 is 14 amino acids. Trimming cost V 7 bases and J 3 bases; bases outside gene matches: 6.

The sample holds a few counts of this clone. This chain uses TRBV7-8 with TRBJ1-2; 10 positions match TRBD1. CDR3 size: 15 residues. Germline CDR1 reads SGHVS; CDR2 reads FQNEAQ. J gave up 4 bases and V 5 bases, and 7 bases lay outside the gene matches. CDR3: CASSEGQGIVYGYTF. In DNA, the CDR3 is TGTGCCAGCAGCGAGGGACAGGGGATTGTCTATGGCTACACCTTC.

The gene calls are TRBV5-6 and TRBJ2-5; D possibly corresponds to TRBD2 (7 bases). CDR3 length: 14 residues. Trimming stripped 3 bases from V and 3 bases from J, with 12 bases between. Germline CDR1 SGHDT, CDR2 YYEEEE. CDR3 DNA: TGTGCCAGCAGCTCGGGGGGCAGGAAAGAGACCCAGTACTTC. Its protein product is CASSSGGRKETQYF.

This clone was seen a few times. V and J are TRBV5-1 and TRBJ2-7; D possibly corresponds to TRBD1 (5 bases). Trimming took 0 bases from V and 6 from J, leaving 13 bases between them. Germline CDR1 SGHRS, CDR2 YFSETQ. There are 14 residues in the CDR3. CDR3 sequence reads: CASSLGGASGEQYF. The CDR3, as DNA: TGCGCCAGCAGCTTGGGTGGGGCGAGTGGCGAGCAGTACTTC.